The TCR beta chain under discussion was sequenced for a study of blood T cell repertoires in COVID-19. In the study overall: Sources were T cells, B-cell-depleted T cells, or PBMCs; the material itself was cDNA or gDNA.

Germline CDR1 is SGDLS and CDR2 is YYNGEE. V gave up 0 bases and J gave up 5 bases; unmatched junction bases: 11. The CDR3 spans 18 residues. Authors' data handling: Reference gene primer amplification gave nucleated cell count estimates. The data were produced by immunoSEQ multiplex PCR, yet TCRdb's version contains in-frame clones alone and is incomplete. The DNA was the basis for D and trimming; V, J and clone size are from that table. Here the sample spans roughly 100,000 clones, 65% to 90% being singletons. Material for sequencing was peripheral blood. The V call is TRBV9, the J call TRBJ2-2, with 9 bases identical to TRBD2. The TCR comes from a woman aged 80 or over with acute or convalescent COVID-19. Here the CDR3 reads CASSVVDGTSFRTGELFF. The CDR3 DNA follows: TGTGCCAGCAGCGTAGTAGACGGGACTAGCTTTCGGACCGGGGAGCTGTTTTTT.